One sample yielded the 23 T cell receptor beta chains listed below, sequenced in a study of T cell responses to AZD1222 COVID-19 vaccine. The assay was immunoSEQ multiplex PCR, and TCRdb's table has in-frame clones only and misses some. Seen here are 75,000 to 100,000 clones, around 94% observed once, and the top ten hold 12%. This sample comprised peripheral blood, obtained on day 0 of AZD1222 vaccination. Source of these receptors: an adult in good health.

The chain couples TRBV9 to TRBJ1-1; 7 bases agree with TRBD1. CDR3 length equals 16 residues. Unmatched junction bases numbered 10, after V lost 4 bases and J lost 1 base. The germline V gene encodes CDR1 SGDLS and CDR2 YYNGEE. The CDR3 here is CASSPGTVTQNTEAFF. The CDR3 DNA reads TGTGCCAGCAGCCCGGGGACAGTCACCCAGAACACTGAAGCTTTCTTT.

The V gene is TRBV2, the J gene TRBJ2-7; TRBD1 agrees at 8 bases. Trimming cost V 2 bases and J 4 bases; bases outside gene matches: 7. The CDR3 length is 15 residues. The V gene's germline CDR1 is SNHLY and CDR2 FYNNEI. The DNA for the CDR3 is TGTGCCAGCAGTGAAATTAGGACAGGGAGGTACGAGCAGTACTTC. Translating gives CASSEIRTGRYEQYF.

V is TRBV30 and J is TRBJ2-5, with D unresolved. Trimming left V 0 bases short and J 4 bases short, with 15 bases between. There are 15 residues in the CDR3. From germline, CDR1 is GTSNPN and CDR2 SVGIG (reference sequence). The CDR3 here is CAWSVEFFAAETQYF. CDR3 sequence (DNA): TGTGCCTGGAGTGTGGAGTTTTTTGCAGCAGAGACCCAGTACTTC.

This sequence joins TRBV30 and TRBJ2-7; no reliable D call. V lost 2 bases and J lost 0, with 5 bases in between. This CDR3 region has 12 residues. Germline V CDR1 and CDR2: GTSNPN, SVGIG (reference sequence). The CDR3, as DNA: TGTGCCTGGAGTTGGCTCTCCTACGAGCAGTACTTC. Protein product: CAWSWLSYEQYF.

This rearrangement joins TRBV4-1 to TRBJ1-1; tentatively, D is TRBD1 (6 bases). Per the germline V gene, CDR1 is MGHRA and CDR2 is YSYEKL. V shed 4 bases and J shed 4 bases, with 10 bases lying between them. The CDR3 length is 13 residues. The CDR3 nucleotides are TGCGCCAGCAGCCCAGGGGAGACCACTGAAGCTTTCTTT. This gives the protein CASSPGETTEAFF.

This chain connects TRBV5-4 to TRBJ1-4; 7 bases agree with TRBD1. With V trimmed by 4 bases and J by 8 bases, 14 bases remained unmatched. Germline lookup yields CDR1 SGHNT and CDR2 YYREEE (reference sequence). The CDR3 runs to 16 residues. CDR3 region: CASSINGLRQGEKLFF. In nucleotides, the CDR3 is TGTGCCAGCAGCATAAACGGCCTACGACAGGGAGAAAAACTGTTTTTT.

The CDR3: CASSQGVNSYEPQHF. For the CDR3, the DNA is TGTGCCAGCAGCCAAGGTGTGAACTCTTACGAGCCCCAGCATTTT. This chain connects TRBV3-1 (or the pseudogene TRBV3-2) to TRBJ1-5; D is unclear. This CDR3 spans 15 amino acids. Trimming stripped 1 base from V and 8 bases from J, with 15 bases between. Looked up from germline, CDR1 is LGHDT and CDR2 is YNNKEL (reference sequence).

In its sample, this clone was seen a few times. The rearrangement joins TRBV6-5 to TRBJ2-7, with D unclear. Germline CDR1 reads MNHEY; CDR2 reads SVGAGI. The CDR3 length is 12 residues. Trimming left V 10 bases short and J 0 bases short, with 10 bases between. In DNA form, the CDR3 reads TGTGCCACCGGGCGGAGCTCCTACGAGCAGTACTTC. This sequence encodes CATGRSSYEQYF.

This chain joins TRBV9 and TRBJ2-7, with 8 nucleotides matching TRBD1. CDR1 SGDLS and CDR2 YYNGEE come from the germline V gene. The trim removed 3 bases at V and 0 bases at J, leaving 5 bases unmatched. There are 15 residues in the CDR3. The CDR3 is CASSAGTGASYEQYF. CDR3 nucleotide sequence: TGTGCCAGCAGCGCAGGGACAGGAGCCTCCTACGAGCAGTACTTC.

The genes are TRBV3-1 (or the pseudogene TRBV3-2) and TRBJ1-3, with D hard to call. This CDR3 spans 15 amino acids. Germline CDR1 reads LGHDT; CDR2 reads YNNKEL (reference sequence). Deletions cut 3 bases from V and 0 bases from J, with 9 bases between. Here the CDR3 DNA reads TGTGCCAGCAGCCATTCTAGGATCTCTGGAAACACCATATATTTT. It encodes CASSHSRISGNTIYF.

This rearrangement joins TRBV27 to TRBJ2-2, with unresolved D. V lost 2 bases and J 4 bases, leaving 8 bases between the germline ends. The CDR3 is 14 residues long. Germline lookup yields CDR1 MNHEY and CDR2 SMNVEV (reference sequence). The CDR3 nucleotides read TGTGCCAGCAGTTTAAAAGACTTCACCGGGGAGCTGTTTTTT. Its translation: CASSLKDFTGELFF.

The genes are TRBV7-3 and TRBJ2-3, with 13 bases lining up with TRBD2. V was pared by 5 bases and J by 3 bases, with 14 bases of the junction left unmatched. In germline, CDR1 is SGHTA, CDR2 FQGTGA. The CDR3 extends over 19 amino acids. CDR3 loop: CASSPLGTSGDEGTDTQYF. The CDR3 region has the DNA TGTGCCAGCAGCCCCTTGGGGACTAGCGGGGACGAGGGGACAGATACGCAGTATTTT.

CDR3 nucleotides: TGTGCCAGCAGCGGGAGTGGGGCTGATTATACGCAGTATTTT. Translation: CASSGSGADYTQYF. The chain recombines TRBV11-3 with TRBJ2-3, with D perhaps being TRBD1 or TRBD2 (5 bases each). The CDR3 loop spans 14 amino acids. Trimming took off 5 bases at V and 7 bases at J, with 16 bases between the two ends. The germline V gene has CDR1 SGHNT and CDR2 YENEEA.

This chain links TRBV29-1 with TRBJ2-1; perhaps TRBD2 as D (5 bases). This CDR3 has 14 residues. CDR1 SQVTM and CDR2 ANQGSEA come from the germline V gene. The ends were cut back, 3 bases at V and 0 bases at J, with 9 bases in the middle. This chain's CDR3 is CSVDPSRSYNEQFF. The CDR3, as DNA: TGCAGCGTTGATCCTAGCCGCTCCTACAATGAGCAGTTCTTC.

The CDR3 loop reads CSLLGNEETQYF. The CDR3, as DNA: TGCAGCCTCCTGGGAAATGAGGAGACCCAGTACTTC. The chain carries TRBV29-1 and TRBJ2-5; D unresolved. Germline V CDR1 and CDR2: SQVTM, ANQGSEA. Trimming stripped 8 bases from V and 5 bases from J, with 15 bases between. The CDR3 is 12 amino acids.

The chain has TRBV6-1 and TRBJ2-3; TRBD2 matches at 12 bases. The CDR3 contains 16 residues. With 4 bases clipped from V and 3 bases from J, the junction kept 5 bases outside the gene matches. Germline lookup yields CDR1 MNHNS and CDR2 SASEGT. CDR3: CASSGLAGGQTDTQYF. CDR3 coding DNA: TGTGCCAGCAGTGGCCTAGCGGGGGGGCAAACAGATACGCAGTATTTT.

This rearrangement joins TRBV5-1 to TRBJ2-3, with D tentatively TRBD2 (6 bases). Germline CDR1 reads SGHRS; CDR2 reads YFSETQ. Trimming removed 4 bases at V and 2 bases at J, with 11 bases between. CDR3 size: 14 residues. The DNA for the CDR3 is TGCGCCAGCAGCGAAGCGGGTCTCACAGATACGCAGTATTTT. This codes for CASSEAGLTDTQYF.

The gene calls are TRBV7-3 and TRBJ1-1, with unresolved D. The germline gives CDR1 SGHTA, CDR2 FQGTGA. The CDR3 is 13 amino acids. Trimming pared 5 bases from V and 1 base from J, leaving 8 bases between. In DNA, the CDR3 is TGTGCCAGCAGCACCCGACAGAACACTGAAGCTTTCTTT. It codes for CASSTRQNTEAFF.

The rearrangement links TRBV18 to TRBJ1-1; D is unresolved. V lost 0 bases to trimming and J lost 6 bases, with 14 bases between them. CDR1 is KGHSH, CDR2 LQKENI, per germline. The CDR3 runs to 15 residues. The CDR3 is CASSPPGRRVPEAFF. The CDR3 bases are TGTGCCAGCTCACCACCGGGTCGCCGCGTCCCTGAAGCTTTCTTT.

The V call is TRBV7-3, the J call TRBJ2-6; D unclear. V was shortened by 1 base and J by 2 bases, with 12 bases between the two germline ends. CDR3 size: 17 residues. Germline V gene sequence: CDR1 SGHTA, CDR2 FQGTGA. As DNA, the CDR3 is TGTGCCAGCAGCTTAAAATCTTCTGGGACTGGGGCCAACGTCCTGACTTTC. Translating gives CASSLKSSGTGANVLTF. Supplemented by reference TRBV7-3 and TRBJ2-6, the full variable domain reads GAGVSQTPSNKVTEKGKYVELRCDPISGHTALYWYRQSLGQGPEFLIYFQGTGAADDSGLPNDRFFAVRPEGSVSTLKIQRTERGDSAVYLCASSLKSSGTGANVLTFGAGSRLTVL.

V and J are TRBV19 and TRBJ1-5; D perhaps matches TRBD1 (5 bases). V was pared by 6 bases and J by 5 bases, with 11 bases between. CDR1 is LNHDA and CDR2 is SQIVND in the germline V gene (reference sequence). The CDR3 loop spans 13 amino acids. The CDR3 protein is CASSRDRDQPQHF. CDR3 nucleotides: TGTGCCAGTAGCCGGGACCGCGATCAGCCCCAGCATTTT. Together with reference TRBV19 and TRBJ1-5, the CDR3 gives the full variable domain: DGGITQSPKYLFRKEGQNVTLSCEQNLNHDAMYWYRQDPGQGLRLIYYSQIVNDFQKGDIAEGYSVSREKKESFPLTVTSAQKNPTAFYLCASSRDRDQPQHFGDGTRLSIL.

The chain uses TRBV28 and TRBJ2-1, with 7 bases aligning to TRBD2. Germline V gene data show CDR1 as MDHEN and CDR2 as SYDVKM. The CDR3 is 16 amino acids. V shed 6 bases, J shed 1 base, and the junction held 9 bases outside the gene matches. This CDR3 reads CASSPWEGSSYNEQFF. The CDR3 DNA follows: TGTGCCAGCAGCCCGTGGGAGGGTTCGTCCTACAATGAGCAGTTCTTC.

This clone appeared a single time. The chain recombines TRBV5-4 with TRBJ2-5, with D possibly matching TRBD1 (6 bases). Germline V gene lookup returns CDR1 SGHNT and CDR2 YYREEE (reference sequence). The CDR3 covers 16 residues. The germline V and J ends were trimmed by 2 bases and 2 bases, with 16 bases remaining between them. The chain's CDR3 is CASSFPDPGVQETQYF. Written as DNA, the CDR3 is TGTGCCAGCAGCTTCCCAGATCCAGGGGTTCAAGAGACCCAGTACTTC.